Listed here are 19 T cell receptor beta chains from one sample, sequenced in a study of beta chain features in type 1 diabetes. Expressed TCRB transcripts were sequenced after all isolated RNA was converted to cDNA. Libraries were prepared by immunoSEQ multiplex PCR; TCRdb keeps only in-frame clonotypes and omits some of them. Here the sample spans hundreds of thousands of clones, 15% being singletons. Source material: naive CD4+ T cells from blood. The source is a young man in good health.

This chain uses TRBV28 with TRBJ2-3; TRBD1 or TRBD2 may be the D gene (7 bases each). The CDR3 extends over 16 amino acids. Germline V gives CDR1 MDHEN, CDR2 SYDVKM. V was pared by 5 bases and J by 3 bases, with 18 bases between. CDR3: CASSPQSGGGTDTQYF. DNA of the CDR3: TGTGCCAGCAGTCCACAATCAGGGGGGGGAACAGATACGCAGTATTTT.

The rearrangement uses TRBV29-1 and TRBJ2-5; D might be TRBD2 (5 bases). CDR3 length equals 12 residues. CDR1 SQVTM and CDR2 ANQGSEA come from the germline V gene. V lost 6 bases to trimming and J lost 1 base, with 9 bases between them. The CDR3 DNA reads TGCAGCGTGGGAGTCGTCCAAGAGACCCAGTACTTC. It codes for CSVGVVQETQYF.

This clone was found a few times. The CDR3 here is CASSQPREGGRPSTDTQYF. The CDR3 DNA reads TGCGCCAGCAGCCAACCCCGGGAGGGCGGGAGGCCTAGCACAGATACGCAGTATTTT. The gene calls are TRBV4-1 and TRBJ2-3; 8 bases align to TRBD2. Germline V gene sequence: CDR1 MGHRA, CDR2 YSYEKL. V dropped 2 bases and J dropped 0; count of bases not matched to a gene: 13. The CDR3 is 19 amino acids.

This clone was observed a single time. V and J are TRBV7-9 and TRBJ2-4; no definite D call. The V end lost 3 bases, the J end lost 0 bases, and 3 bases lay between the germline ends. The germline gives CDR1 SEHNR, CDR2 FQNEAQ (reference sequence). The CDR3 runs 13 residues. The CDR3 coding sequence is TGTGCCAGCAGCTTTACAGCCAAAAACATTCAGTACTTC. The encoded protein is CASSFTAKNIQYF.

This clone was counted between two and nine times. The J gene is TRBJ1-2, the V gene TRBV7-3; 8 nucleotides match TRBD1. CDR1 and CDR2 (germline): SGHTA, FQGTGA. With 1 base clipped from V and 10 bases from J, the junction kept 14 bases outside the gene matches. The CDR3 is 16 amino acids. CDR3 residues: CASSLNTGTGSTSYTF. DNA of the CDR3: TGTGCCAGCAGCTTAAACACCGGGACAGGATCGACATCCTACACCTTC.

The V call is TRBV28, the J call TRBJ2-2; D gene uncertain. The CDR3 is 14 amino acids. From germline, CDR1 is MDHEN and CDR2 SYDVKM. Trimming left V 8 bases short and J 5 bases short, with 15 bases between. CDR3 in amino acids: CASQSTVKTGELFF. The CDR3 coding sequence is TGTGCCAGCCAATCCACAGTAAAAACCGGGGAGCTGTTTTTT.

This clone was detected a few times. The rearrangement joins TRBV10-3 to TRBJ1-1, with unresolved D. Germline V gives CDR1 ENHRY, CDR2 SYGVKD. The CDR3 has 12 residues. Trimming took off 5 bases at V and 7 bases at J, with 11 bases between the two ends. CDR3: CAISTTDFEAFF. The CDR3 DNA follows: TGTGCCATCAGTACCACGGACTTTGAAGCTTTCTTT.

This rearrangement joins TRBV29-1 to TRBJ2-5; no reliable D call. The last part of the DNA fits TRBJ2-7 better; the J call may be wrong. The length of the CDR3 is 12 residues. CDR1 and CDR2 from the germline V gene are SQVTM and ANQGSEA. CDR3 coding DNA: TGCAGCGTTGGGCTACCTAGCTACGAGCAGTACTTC. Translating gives CSVGLPSYEQYF.

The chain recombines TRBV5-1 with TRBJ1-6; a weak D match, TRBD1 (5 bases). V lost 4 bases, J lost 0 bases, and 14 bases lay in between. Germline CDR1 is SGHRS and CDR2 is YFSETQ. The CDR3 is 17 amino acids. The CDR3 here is CASSGGASSSYNSPLHF. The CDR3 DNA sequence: TGCGCCAGCAGCGGCGGGGCCTCGAGCTCCTATAATTCACCCCTCCACTTT.

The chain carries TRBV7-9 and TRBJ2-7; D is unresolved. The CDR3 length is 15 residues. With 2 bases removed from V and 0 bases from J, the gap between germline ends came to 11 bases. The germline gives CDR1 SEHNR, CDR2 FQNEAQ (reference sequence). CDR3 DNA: TGTGCCAGCAGCTTACTTAACGGGTACTCCTACGAGCAGTACTTC. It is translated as CASSLLNGYSYEQYF.

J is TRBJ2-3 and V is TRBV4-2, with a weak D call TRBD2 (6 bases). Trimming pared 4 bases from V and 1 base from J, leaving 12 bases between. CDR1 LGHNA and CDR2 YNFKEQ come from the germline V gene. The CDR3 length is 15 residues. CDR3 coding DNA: TGTGCCAGCAGCCTAGGAGGGGCTGGCACAGATACGCAGTATTTT. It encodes CASSLGGAGTDTQYF.

The CDR3 spells CASSPSSTDTQYF. The CDR3 DNA reads as TGTGCCAGCAGCCCTAGTAGCACAGATACGCAGTATTTT. The chain couples TRBV7-9 to TRBJ2-3; no clear D. Germline-derived CDR1 and CDR2 are SEHNR and FQNEAQ (reference sequence). V was shortened by 5 bases and J by 0 bases, with 6 bases between the two germline ends. The CDR3 is 13 residues long.

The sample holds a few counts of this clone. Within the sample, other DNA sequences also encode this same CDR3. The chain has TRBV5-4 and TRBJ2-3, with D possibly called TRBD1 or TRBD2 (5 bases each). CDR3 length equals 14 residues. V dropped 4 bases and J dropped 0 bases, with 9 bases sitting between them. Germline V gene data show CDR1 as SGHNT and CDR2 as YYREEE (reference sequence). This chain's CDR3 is CASSKGPSTDTQYF. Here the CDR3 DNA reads TGTGCCAGCAGCAAGGGACCGAGCACAGATACGCAGTATTTT. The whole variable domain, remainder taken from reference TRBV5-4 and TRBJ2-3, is ETGVTQSPTHLIKTRGQQVTLRCSSQSGHNTVSWYQQALGQGPQFIFQYYREEENGRGNFPPRFSGLQFPNYSSELNVNALELDDSALYLCASSKGPSTDTQYFGPGTRLTVL.

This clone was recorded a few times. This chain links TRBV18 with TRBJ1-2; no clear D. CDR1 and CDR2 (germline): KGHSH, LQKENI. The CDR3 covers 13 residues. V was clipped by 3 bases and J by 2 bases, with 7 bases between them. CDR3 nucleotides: TGTGCCAGCTCACCGTCGGAAAACTATGGCTACACCTTC. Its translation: CASSPSENYGYTF.

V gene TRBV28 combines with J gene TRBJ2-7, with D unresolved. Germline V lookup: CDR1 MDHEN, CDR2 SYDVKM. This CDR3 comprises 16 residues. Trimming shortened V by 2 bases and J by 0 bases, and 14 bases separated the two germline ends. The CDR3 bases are TGTGCCAGCAGTTTACCTTCACAGTCTAGCTCCTACGAGCAGTACTTC. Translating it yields CASSLPSQSSSYEQYF.

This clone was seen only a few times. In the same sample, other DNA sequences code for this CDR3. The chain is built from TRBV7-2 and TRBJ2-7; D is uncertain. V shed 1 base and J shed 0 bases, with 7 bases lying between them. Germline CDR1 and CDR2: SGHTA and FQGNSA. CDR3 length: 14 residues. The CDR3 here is CASSLVGGSYEQYF. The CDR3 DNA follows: TGTGCCAGCAGCTTAGTGGGCGGCTCCTACGAGCAGTACTTC.

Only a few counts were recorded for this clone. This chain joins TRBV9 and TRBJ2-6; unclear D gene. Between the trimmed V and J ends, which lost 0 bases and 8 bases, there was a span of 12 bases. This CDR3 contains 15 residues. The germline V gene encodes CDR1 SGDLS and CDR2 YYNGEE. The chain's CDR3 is CASSVEAGVTNVLTF. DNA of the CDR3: TGTGCCAGCAGCGTAGAGGCTGGGGTCACCAACGTCCTGACTTTC.

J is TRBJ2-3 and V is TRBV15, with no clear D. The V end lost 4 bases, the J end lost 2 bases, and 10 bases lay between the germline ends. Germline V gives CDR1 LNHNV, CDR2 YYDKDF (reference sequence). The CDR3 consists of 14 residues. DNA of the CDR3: TGTGCCACCAGCAACCTGGAGTTCACAGATACGCAGTATTTT. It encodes CATSNLEFTDTQYF.

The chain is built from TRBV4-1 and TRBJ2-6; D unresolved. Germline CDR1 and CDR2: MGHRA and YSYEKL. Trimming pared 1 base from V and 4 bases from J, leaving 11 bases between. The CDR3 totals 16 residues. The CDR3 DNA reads TGCGCCAGCAGCCAAGCTGTGGTGGAAGGGGCCAACGTCCTGACTTTC. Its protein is CASSQAVVEGANVLTF.